This paragraph covers one TCR beta chain sequence. As processed by the authors: Amplification of reference gene primers provided the estimated nucleated cell counts. Generated by immunoSEQ multiplex PCR, the TCRdb table keeps only in-frame clones and is missing some. V and J calls and clone size are those listed in that table; D and trimming were worked out from the DNA. This table has some 120,000 clones, approximately 85% appearing once. V trimming: 1 base; J trimming: 8 bases; junction bases outside the gene matches: 6. The V gene's germline CDR1 is SEHNR and CDR2 FQNEAQ (reference sequence). The CDR3 loop spans 14 amino acids. These data come from a study of blood T cell repertoires in COVID-19. About the research overall: COVID-19 samples, acute and convalescent, were from the United States, Italy and Spain. From T cells, B-cell-depleted T cells, or PBMCs came the material, which was cDNA or gDNA.

V and J are TRBV7-9 and TRBJ1-2, with 8 bases lining up with TRBD1. Sequences were obtained from peripheral blood. The TCR originated in a man in his 70s with acute or convalescent COVID-19. This CDR3 reads CASSLGAGGLGYTF. The CDR3 nucleotides read TGTGCCAGCAGCTTAGGCGCAGGGGGCTTGGGCTACACCTTC.